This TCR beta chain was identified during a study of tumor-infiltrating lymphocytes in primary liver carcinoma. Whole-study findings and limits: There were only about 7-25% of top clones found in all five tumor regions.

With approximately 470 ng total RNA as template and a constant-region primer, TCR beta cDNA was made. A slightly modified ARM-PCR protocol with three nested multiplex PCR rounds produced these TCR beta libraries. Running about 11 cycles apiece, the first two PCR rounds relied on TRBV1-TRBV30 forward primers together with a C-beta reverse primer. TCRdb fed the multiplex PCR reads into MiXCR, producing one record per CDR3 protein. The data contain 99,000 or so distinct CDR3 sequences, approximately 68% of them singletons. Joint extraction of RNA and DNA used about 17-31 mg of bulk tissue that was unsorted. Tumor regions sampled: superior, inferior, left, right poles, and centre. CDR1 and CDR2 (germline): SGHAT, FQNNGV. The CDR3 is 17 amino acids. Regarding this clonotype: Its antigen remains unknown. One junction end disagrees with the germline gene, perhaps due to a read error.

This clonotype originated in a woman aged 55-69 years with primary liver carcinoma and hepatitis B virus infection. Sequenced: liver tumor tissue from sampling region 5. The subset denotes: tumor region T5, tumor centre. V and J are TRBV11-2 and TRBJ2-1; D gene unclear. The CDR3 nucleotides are TGTGCCAGTAGCTTTACTCCACTGAGGAGCTCCTACAATGAGCAGCTCTTC. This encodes CASSFTPLRSSYNEQLF.